The clone carrying this T cell receptor (beta chain) was picked up one time. Its antigen is not known. The method was immunoSEQ multiplex PCR; TCRdb's version includes in-frame clones alone and lacks a portion of them. The sample lists about 34,000 clones; approximately 87% were seen once. V shed 6 bases and J shed 7 bases, with 9 bases lying between them. Per germline, CDR1 SEHNR and CDR2 FQNEAQ (reference sequence). The CDR3 contains 12 residues. This sample stems from a study of a mutant IDH1 vaccine in newly diagnosed glioma. Indicated time point: week 47, end of study. Alongside topical imiquimod, each dose of vaccine comprised 300 ug of mutant IDH1 20-mer peptide. Vaccination of patients was performed eight times, in weeks 1, 3, 5, 7, 11, 15, 19 and 23.

This sequence was found in a woman aged 30 to 39 with glioma. The chain has TRBV7-9 and TRBJ2-2, with no clear D. The input for sequencing was PBMCs, taken from a glioma patient whose treatment included an IDH1 peptide vaccine. The CDR3 sequence: CASSYGGGELFF. The DNA of the CDR3 is TGTGCCAGCAGTTACGGTGGCGGGGAGCTGTTTTTT.